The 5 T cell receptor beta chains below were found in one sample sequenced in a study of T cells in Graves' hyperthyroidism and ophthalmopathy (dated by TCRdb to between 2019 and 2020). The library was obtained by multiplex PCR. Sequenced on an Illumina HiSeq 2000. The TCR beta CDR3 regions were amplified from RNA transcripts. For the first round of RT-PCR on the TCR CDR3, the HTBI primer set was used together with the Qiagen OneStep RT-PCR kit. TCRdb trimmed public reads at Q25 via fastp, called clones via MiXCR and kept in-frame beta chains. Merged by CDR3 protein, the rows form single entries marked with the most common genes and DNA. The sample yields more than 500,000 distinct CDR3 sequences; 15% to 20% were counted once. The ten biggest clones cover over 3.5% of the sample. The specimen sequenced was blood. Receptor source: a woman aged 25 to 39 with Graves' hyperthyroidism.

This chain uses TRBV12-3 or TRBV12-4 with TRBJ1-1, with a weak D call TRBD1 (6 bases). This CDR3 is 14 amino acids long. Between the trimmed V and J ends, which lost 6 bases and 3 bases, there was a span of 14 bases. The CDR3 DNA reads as TGTGCCAGCAGCCCCTGGCCAGGGGACACTGAAGCTTTCTTT. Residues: CASSPWPGDTEAFF.

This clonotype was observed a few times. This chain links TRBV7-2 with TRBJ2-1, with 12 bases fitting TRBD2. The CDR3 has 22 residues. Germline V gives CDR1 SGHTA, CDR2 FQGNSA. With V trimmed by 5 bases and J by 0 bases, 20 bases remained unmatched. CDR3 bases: TGTGCCAGCAGCCCCCTCAATCTGGCTAGCGGGAGGGTCCGGAGCTCCTACAATGAGCAGTTCTTC. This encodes CASSPLNLASGRVRSSYNEQFF. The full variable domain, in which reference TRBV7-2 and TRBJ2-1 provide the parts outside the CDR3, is GAGVSQSPSNKVTEKGKDVELRCDPISGHTALYWYRQSLGQGLEFLIYFQGNSAPDKSGLPSDRFSAERTGGSVSTLTIQRTQQEDSAVYLCASSPLNLASGRVRSSYNEQFFGPGTRLTVL.

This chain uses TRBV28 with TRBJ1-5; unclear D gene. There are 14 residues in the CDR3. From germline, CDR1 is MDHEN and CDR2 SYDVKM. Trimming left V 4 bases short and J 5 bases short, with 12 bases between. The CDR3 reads CASSSRRGYQPQHF. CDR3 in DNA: TGTGCCAGCAGTTCGAGAAGAGGCTATCAGCCCCAGCATTTT.

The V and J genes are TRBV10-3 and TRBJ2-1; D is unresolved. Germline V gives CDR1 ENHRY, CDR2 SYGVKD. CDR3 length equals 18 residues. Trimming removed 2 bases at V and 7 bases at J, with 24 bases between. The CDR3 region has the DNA TGTGCCATCAGTGAGACCTTGGTTTTTCTTAAAGGTGGGAATGAGCAGTTCTTC. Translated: CAISETLVFLKGGNEQFF.

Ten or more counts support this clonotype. Here the CDR3 DNA reads TGCGCCAGCAGAATACCCACAGCGGGAGGGCAGGATGAGCAGTTCTTC. Protein: CASRIPTAGGQDEQFF. The chain has TRBV5-1 and TRBJ2-1, with 10 bases that match TRBD2. The CDR3 runs to 16 residues. Losses at the gene ends were 5 bases for V and 8 bases for J; bases not matched to a gene: 13. In germline, CDR1 is SGHRS, CDR2 YFSETQ.